Below, 13 T cell receptor beta chains from the same sample are listed, as sequenced in a study of T cell responses to AZD1222 COVID-19 vaccine. Produced via immunoSEQ multiplex PCR; TCRdb's table is partial and in-frame only. The table shows 150,000 to 200,000 clones, with about 94% occurring only once. Material: peripheral blood, obtained on day 0 of AZD1222 vaccination. These receptors came from an adult in good health.

The chain uses TRBV12-3 or TRBV12-4 and TRBJ1-5; 8 nucleotides align to TRBD1. Trimming cost V 6 bases and J 2 bases; bases outside gene matches: 0. CDR3 length: 13 residues. CDR3 protein: CASRDRGNQPQHF. Written as DNA, the CDR3 is TGTGCCAGCAGGGACAGGGGCAATCAGCCCCAGCATTTT.

J is TRBJ1-1 and V is TRBV6-6; 8 nucleotides match TRBD1. The CDR3 is 17 residues long. CDR1 is MNHNY and CDR2 is SVGAGI in the germline V gene (reference sequence). V trimming: 6 bases; J trimming: 0 bases; junction bases outside the gene matches: 12. The CDR3 region is CASSRRGQGSMNTEAFF. Written as DNA, the CDR3 is TGTGCCAGCAGCCGAAGAGGACAGGGATCCATGAACACTGAAGCTTTCTTT.

This clone has a single count. This chain links TRBV12-3 or TRBV12-4 with TRBJ2-2; tentatively, D is TRBD1 or TRBD2 (5 bases each). The CDR3 length is 12 residues. Trimming took 8 bases from V and 4 from J, leaving 8 bases between them. CDR3 DNA: TGTGCCAGCGGGGGTGGCACCGGGGAGCTGTTTTTT. Its protein is CASGGGTGELFF.

The chain recombines TRBV5-4 with TRBJ2-3; 7 bases align to TRBD1. The CDR3 spans 15 residues. The junction had 1 base not matched to a gene; V was cut back by 0 bases and J by 0 bases. CDR1 is SGHNT, CDR2 YYREEE, per germline (reference sequence). In nucleotides, the CDR3 is TGTGCCAGCAGCTTGGACAGGGGTAGCACAGATACGCAGTATTTT. This codes for CASSLDRGSTDTQYF.

The chain combines TRBV28 with TRBJ2-7; D gene uncertain. The CDR3 has 11 residues. Germline CDR1 and CDR2: MDHEN and SYDVKM. The V and J ends lost 2 bases and 6 bases respectively, with 5 bases between them. CDR3 bases: TGTGCCAGCAGTTTAGGCTTCGAGCAGTACTTC. This codes for CASSLGFEQYF.

The table lists this clone with a count of one. The J gene is TRBJ2-7, the V gene TRBV30; either TRBD1 or TRBD2 may fit D (5 bases each). CDR3 length equals 12 residues. Germline-derived CDR1 and CDR2 are GTSNPN and SVGIG (reference sequence). The germline V and J ends were trimmed by 5 bases and 0 bases, with 8 bases remaining between them. CDR3 bases: TGTGCCTGGGGGGACGGCTCCTACGAGCAGTACTTC. Protein product: CAWGDGSYEQYF.

The J gene is TRBJ1-2, the V gene TRBV28; 7 positions agree with TRBD1. J lost 7 bases, V lost 5 bases, and 4 bases had no gene match. There are 12 residues in the CDR3. Germline CDR1 is MDHEN and CDR2 is SYDVKM. The CDR3 is CASSGTGVGYTF. CDR3 nucleotides: TGTGCCAGCAGTGGAACAGGGGTTGGCTACACCTTC.

The CDR3 region has the DNA TGTGCCAGCAGCCAGGGTGGGGCTGGAGGTCAGCCCCAGCATTTT. Translation gives CASSQGGAGGQPQHF. This sequence joins TRBV7-2 and TRBJ1-5; tentative D call: TRBD1 (5 bases). The germline V gene has CDR1 SGHTA and CDR2 FQGNSA. The ends were cut back, 5 bases at V and 6 bases at J, with 17 bases in the middle. The CDR3 sequence is 15 residues long.

The V call is TRBV2, the J call TRBJ1-5; 7 bases fit TRBD1. Unmatched junction bases numbered 7, after V lost 3 bases and J lost 5 bases. The CDR3 runs 15 residues. The germline V gene has CDR1 SNHLY and CDR2 FYNNEI. This CDR3 is CASSEGTVADQPQHF. The DNA of the CDR3 is TGTGCCAGCAGTGAGGGGACAGTAGCGGATCAGCCCCAGCATTTT.

The rearrangement links TRBV2 to TRBJ2-7, with no clear D. With 8 bases removed from V and 7 bases from J, the gap between germline ends came to 15 bases. The germline gives CDR1 SNHLY, CDR2 FYNNEI. The CDR3 has 12 residues. The CDR3, as DNA: TGTGCCAGCGCGTGGGGTTCGGAAGAGCAGTACTTC. This translates into CASAWGSEEQYF.

Of note for this clone: The junction shows a germline mismatch at one end, possibly a read error. The chain is built from TRBV29-1 and TRBJ1-2; D possibly corresponds to TRBD1 (5 bases). Germline values: CDR1 SQVTM, CDR2 ANQGSEA. This CDR3 region has 14 residues. The CDR3 bases are TGCAGCGCTGAACCGGCGGGGGTCGACTATGGCTACACCTTC. This translates into CSAEPAGVDYGYTF.

The V and J genes are TRBV7-9 and TRBJ1-2, with no clear D. The germline V gene encodes CDR1 SEHNR and CDR2 FQNEAQ (reference sequence). V was shortened by 2 bases and J by 8 bases, with 6 bases between the two germline ends. The CDR3 runs to 11 residues. The DNA of the CDR3 is TGTGCCAGCAGCTTAAACTTCGGCTACACCTTC. Translating gives CASSLNFGYTF.

This chain joins TRBV4-1 and TRBJ1-1; D might be TRBD1 (6 bases). The germline gives CDR1 MGHRA, CDR2 YSYEKL. V dropped 4 bases and J dropped 3 bases, with 18 bases sitting between them. The CDR3 loop spans 16 amino acids. In nucleotides, the CDR3 is TGCGCCAGCAGCCTGGAGGGGGGGCACGCGGACACTGAAGCTTTCTTT. As protein: CASSLEGGHADTEAFF.